This T cell receptor beta chain is from a study of beta chain features in type 1 diabetes. J lost 2 bases, V lost 3 bases, and 1 base had no gene match. Germline V gives CDR1 KGHSH, CDR2 LQKENI. This CDR3 is built from 13 residues. Since all of the isolated RNA was reverse transcribed, expressed TCRB transcripts were what got sequenced. TCRdb keeps only in-frame clones here, not all; method: immunoSEQ multiplex PCR. This table has about 340,000 clones, roughly 8% appearing once. This clone was counted between two and nine times. This could be a read error, since a much larger clone is one nucleotide away. At the DNA level, this CDR3 is encoded by other sequences in the same sample as well.

Sequencing was done on a sample of central memory CD4+ T cells from blood. The sequence came from a woman aged 18-29 years in good health. This chain uses TRBV18 with TRBJ2-7; 7 bases are shared with TRBD2. The CDR3 DNA is TGTGCCAGCTCACCGGGACTAACCTACGAGCAGTACTTC. Translated: CASSPGLTYEQYF. The full variable domain, in which reference TRBV18 and TRBJ2-7 provide the parts outside the CDR3, is NAGVMQNPRHLVRRRGQEARLRCSPMKGHSHVYWYRQLPEEGLKFMVYLQKENIIDESGMPKERFSAEFPKEGPSILRIQQVVRGDSAAYFCASSPGLTYEQYFGPGTRLTVT.